This T cell receptor beta chain was sequenced in a study of CD8+CD57+ T cells in acquired aplastic anemia. Background on the study: When averaged, DNA from sorted CD4+ and CD8+ cells came to 3.2 ug.

In the case of this clonotype: Given a much more abundant clone one base away, this may be a read error.

The study profiled TCR beta VDJ and CDR3 using genomic DNA as template. TCRdb re-analysed the reads in MiXCR, keeping a single row per CDR3 protein. The profile shows fewer than 200,000 distinct CDR3 sequences, less than 60% of them singletons. By flow cytometry, patients selected for sequencing had shown an expansion of CD8+CD57+ cells. This CDR3 spans 15 amino acids. Germline values: CDR1 SGHRS, CDR2 YFSETQ. Sequences were obtained from sorted CD4+, CD8+, or CD8+CD57+ T cells (not recorded which) from PBMCs. This chain joins TRBV5-1 and TRBJ1-3; D remains ambiguous. This receptor was taken from a human donor with aplastic anemia. This CDR3 is CASSLASPSGSTIYF. The CDR3 bases are TGCGCCAGCAGCTTGGCCTCCCCCTCTGGAAGCACCATATATTTT.